Sequencing of this T cell receptor (beta chain) was carried out in a study of cytomegalovirus exposure and HLA in healthy donors. V trimming: 5 bases; J trimming: 6 bases; junction bases outside the gene matches: 6. This CDR3 is 14 amino acids long. Germline CDR1 SGHNT, CDR2 YENEEA. Amplification used 60 Vbeta primers and 13 Jbeta primers. Only in-frame clones appear in the TCRdb table, and some are missing; sequencing was by immunoSEQ multiplex PCR. The sample holds roughly 130,000 clones, 75% to 90% seen once. The chain joins TRBV11-3 to TRBJ2-3; 9 nucleotides match TRBD1. Material for sequencing was PBMCs. This receptor was identified in a man aged 35-49 years in good health and CMV-seronegative. This CDR3 reads CASSKQGALDTQYF. The CDR3 nucleotides are TGTGCCAGCAGCAAACAGGGGGCGCTTGATACGCAGTATTTT.